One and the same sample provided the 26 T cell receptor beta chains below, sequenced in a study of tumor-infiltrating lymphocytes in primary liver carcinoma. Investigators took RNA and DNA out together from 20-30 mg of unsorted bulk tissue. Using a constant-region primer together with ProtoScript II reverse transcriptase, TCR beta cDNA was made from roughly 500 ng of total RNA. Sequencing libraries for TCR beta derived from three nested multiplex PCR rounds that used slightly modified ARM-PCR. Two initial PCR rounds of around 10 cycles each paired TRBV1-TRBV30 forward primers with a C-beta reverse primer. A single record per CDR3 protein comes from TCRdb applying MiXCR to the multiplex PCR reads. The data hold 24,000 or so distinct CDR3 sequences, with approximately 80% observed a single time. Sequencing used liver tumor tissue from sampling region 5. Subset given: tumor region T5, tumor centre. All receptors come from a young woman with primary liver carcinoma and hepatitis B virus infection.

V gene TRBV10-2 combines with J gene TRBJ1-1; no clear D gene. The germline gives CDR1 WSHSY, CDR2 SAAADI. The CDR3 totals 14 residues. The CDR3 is CASRESKACTEAFF. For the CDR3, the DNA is TGCGCTAGCCGAGAGTCGAAGGCGTGCACTGAAGCTTTCTTT.

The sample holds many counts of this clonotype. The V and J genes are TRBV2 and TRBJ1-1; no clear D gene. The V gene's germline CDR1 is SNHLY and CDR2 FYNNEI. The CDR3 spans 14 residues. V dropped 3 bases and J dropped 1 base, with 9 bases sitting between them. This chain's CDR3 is CASSEWVKNTEAFF. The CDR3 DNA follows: TGTGCCAGCAGTGAGTGGGTGAAGAACACTGAAGCTTTCTTT.

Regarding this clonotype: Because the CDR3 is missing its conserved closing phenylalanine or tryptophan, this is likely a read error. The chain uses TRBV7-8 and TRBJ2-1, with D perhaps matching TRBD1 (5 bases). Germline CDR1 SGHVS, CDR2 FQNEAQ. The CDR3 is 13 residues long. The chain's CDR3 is CTSSLVRGWKQFL. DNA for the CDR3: TGTACCAGCAGCTTAGTTAGGGGTTGGAAGCAGTTCTTA.

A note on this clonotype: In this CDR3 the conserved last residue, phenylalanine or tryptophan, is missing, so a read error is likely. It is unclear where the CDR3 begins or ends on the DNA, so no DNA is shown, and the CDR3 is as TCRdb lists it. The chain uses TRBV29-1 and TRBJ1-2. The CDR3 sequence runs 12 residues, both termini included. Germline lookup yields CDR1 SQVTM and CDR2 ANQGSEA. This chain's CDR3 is CSVVHWGGGYSL.

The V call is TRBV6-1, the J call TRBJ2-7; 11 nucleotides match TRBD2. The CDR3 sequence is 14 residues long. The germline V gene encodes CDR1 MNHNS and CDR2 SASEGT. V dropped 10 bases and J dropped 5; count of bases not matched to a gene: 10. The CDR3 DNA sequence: TGTGCCACATCGGCACTAGCGGGAGCCAACGAGCAGTACTTC. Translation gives CATSALAGANEQYF.

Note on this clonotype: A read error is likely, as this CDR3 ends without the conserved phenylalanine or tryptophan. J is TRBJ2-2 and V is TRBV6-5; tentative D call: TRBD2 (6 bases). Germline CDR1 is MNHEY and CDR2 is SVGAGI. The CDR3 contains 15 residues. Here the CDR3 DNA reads TGTGTCAGCAGTCTCACGGGACTGAACTCCGGGGAGCTGTTTCTT. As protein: CVSSLTGLNSGELFL.

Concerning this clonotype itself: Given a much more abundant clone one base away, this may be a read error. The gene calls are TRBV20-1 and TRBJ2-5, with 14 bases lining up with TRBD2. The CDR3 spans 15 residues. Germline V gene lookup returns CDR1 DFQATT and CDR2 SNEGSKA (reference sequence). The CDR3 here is CSVRLAGGLWETQYF. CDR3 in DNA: TGCAGTGTTAGACTAGCGGGAGGGCTTTGGGAGACCCAGTACTTC.

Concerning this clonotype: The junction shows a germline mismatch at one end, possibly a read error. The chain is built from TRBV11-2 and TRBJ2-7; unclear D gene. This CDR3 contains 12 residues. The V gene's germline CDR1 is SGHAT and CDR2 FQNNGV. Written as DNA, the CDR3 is TGTGTCAGCAGCTTAGGTCCGACCGAGCAATACTTC. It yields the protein CVSSLGPTEQYF.

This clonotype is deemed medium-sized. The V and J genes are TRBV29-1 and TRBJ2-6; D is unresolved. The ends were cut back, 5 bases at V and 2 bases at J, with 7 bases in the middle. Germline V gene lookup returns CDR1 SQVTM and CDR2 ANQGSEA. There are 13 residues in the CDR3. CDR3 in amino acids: CSVQGTGANVLTF. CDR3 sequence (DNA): TGCAGCGTTCAAGGAACTGGGGCCAACGTCCTGACTTTC.

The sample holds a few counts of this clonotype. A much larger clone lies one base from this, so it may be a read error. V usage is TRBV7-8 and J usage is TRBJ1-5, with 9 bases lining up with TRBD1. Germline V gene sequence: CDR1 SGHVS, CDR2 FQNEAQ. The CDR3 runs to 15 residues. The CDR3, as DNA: TGTGCCAACAGCGTACTTGTAACAGGGGGCAAGTCCCAGCATTTT. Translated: CANSVLVTGGKSQHF.

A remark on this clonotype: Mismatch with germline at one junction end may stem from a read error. The CDR3 DNA reads as TGTCCCATCATTGAGTCGGCTACCAGACAAGAGAGCCAGTATTTC. This sequence encodes CPIIESATRQESQYF. This rearrangement joins TRBV10-3 to TRBJ2-5; D unclear. CDR3 length: 15 residues. CDR1 is ENHRY, CDR2 SYGVKD, per germline.

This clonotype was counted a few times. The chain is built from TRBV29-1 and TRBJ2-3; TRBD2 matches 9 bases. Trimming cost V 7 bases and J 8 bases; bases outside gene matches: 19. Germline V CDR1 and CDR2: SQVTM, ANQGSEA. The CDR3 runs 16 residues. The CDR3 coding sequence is TGCAGCGCCTCCCGCGTTAGCGGGAGTAGATCAGTTACGCAGTATTTT. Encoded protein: CSASRVSGSRSVTQYF.

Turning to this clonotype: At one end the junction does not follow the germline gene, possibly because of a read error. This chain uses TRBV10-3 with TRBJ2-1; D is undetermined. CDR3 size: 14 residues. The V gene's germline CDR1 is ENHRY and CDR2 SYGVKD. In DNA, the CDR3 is TGCGCCATCAGTTCCACGGCGACCTGGGATGAGCATTTCTTC. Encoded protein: CAISSTATWDEHFF.

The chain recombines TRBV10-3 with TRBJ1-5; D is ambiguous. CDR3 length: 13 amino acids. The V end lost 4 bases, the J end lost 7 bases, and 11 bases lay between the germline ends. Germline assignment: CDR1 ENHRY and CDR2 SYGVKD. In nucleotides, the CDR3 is TGTGCCATCAGTGCCGGAGGGAACCAGCCCCAGCATTTT. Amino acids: CAISAGGNQPQHF.

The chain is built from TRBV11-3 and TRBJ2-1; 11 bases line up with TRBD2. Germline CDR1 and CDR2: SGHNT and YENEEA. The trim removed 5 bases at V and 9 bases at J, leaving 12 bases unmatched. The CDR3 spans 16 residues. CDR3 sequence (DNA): TGTGCCAGCAGCCGACTAGCGGGGAGGGGGGAGTGTGAGCAGTTCTTC. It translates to CASSRLAGRGECEQFF.

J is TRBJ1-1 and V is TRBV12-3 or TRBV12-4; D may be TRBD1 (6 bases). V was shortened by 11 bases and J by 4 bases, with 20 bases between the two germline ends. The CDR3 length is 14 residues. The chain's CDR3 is CAGGPGQGSTEAFF. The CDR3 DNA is TGTGCCGGCGGTCCGGGACAAGGAAGCACTGAAGCTTTCTTT.

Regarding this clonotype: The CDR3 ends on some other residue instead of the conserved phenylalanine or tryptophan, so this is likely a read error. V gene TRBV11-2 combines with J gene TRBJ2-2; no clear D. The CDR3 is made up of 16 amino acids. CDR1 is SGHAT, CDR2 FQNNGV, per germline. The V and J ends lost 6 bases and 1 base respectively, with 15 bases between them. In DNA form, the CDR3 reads TGTGCCAGCAGTCCCGATCCCCAGTTGAACACCGGGGAGCTGTTTTGT. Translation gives CASSPDPQLNTGELFC.

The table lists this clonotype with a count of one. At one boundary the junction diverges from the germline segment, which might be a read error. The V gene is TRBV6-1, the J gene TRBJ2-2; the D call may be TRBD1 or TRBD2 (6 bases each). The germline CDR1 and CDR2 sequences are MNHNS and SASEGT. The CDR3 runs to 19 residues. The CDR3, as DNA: TGTGCCAGCAGCGAAACCCTTCCCGGGGGCGCCGCGAACACCGGGAAGCTGTCTTTT. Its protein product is CASSETLPGGAANTGKLSF.

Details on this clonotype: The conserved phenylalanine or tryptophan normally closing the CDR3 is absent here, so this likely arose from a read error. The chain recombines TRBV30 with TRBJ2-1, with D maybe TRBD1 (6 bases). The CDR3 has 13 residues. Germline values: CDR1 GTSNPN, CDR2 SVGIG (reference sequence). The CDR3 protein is CARGTPIYDEQFL. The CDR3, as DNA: TGTGCTAGGGGGACGCCGATCTACGATGAGCAGTTCCTC.

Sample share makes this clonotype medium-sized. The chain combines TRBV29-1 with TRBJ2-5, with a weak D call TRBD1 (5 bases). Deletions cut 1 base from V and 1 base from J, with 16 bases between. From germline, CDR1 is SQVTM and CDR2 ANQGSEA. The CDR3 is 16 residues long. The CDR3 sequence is CSVEASRLGVQETQYF. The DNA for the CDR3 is TGCAGCGTTGAAGCCTCCCGGTTAGGGGTCCAAGAGACCCAGTACTTC.

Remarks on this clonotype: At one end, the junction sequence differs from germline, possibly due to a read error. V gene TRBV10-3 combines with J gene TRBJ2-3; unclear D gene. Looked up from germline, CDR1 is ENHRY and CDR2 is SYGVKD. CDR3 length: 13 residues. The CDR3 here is CVISEQYGDTQYF. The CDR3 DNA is TGTGTCATCAGTGAGCAGTACGGGGATACGCAGTATTTT.

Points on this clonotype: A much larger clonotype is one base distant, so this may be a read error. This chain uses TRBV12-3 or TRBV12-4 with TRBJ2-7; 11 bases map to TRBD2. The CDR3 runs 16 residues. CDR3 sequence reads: CAGSLLAGGHPYEQYF. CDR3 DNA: TGTGCCGGCAGTTTATTAGCGGGAGGGCATCCATACGAGCAGTACTTC.

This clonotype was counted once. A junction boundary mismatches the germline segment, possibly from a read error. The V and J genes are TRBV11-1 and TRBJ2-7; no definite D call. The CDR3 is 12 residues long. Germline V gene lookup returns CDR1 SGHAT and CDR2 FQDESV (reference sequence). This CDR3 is CAGSFMGYGQYF. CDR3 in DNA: TGTGCCGGCAGCTTCATGGGTTACGGGCAATACTTC. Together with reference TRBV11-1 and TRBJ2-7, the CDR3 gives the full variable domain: EAEVAQSPRYKITEKSQAVAFWCDPISGHATLYWYRQILGQGPELLVQFQDESVVDDSQLPKDRFSAERLKGVDSTLKIQPAELGDSAMYLCAGSFMGYGQYFGPGTRLTVT.

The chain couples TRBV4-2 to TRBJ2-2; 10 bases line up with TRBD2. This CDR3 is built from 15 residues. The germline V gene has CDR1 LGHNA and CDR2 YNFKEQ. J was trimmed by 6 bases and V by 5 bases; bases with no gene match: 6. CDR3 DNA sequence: TGTGCCAGCAGCTCTCTAACTAGCGGGGCCGGGGAGCTGTTTTTT. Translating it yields CASSSLTSGAGELFF.

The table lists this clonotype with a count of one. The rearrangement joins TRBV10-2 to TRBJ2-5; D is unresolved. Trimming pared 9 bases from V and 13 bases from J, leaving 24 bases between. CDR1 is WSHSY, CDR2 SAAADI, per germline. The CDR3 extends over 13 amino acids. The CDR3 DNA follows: TGCGCCAGTGGCCGGACGGAACAAGAGCCCTTGTACTTC. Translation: CASGRTEQEPLYF.

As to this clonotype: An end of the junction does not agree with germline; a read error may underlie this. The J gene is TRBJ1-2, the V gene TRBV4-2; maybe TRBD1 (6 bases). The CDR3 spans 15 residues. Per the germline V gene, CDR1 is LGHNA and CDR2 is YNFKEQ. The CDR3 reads CASSQEVQGYYGHTF. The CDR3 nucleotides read TGTGCCAGTAGCCAAGAGGTGCAGGGGTACTATGGCCACACGTTC.